This T cell receptor (beta chain) was sequenced for a study of cytomegalovirus exposure and HLA in healthy donors. The PCR employed 60 Vbeta primers together with 13 Jbeta primers. Only in-frame clones appear in the TCRdb table, and some are missing; sequencing was by immunoSEQ multiplex PCR. The sample records 90,000 or so clones, about 80% being singletons. CDR3 length equals 15 residues. Germline values: CDR1 LNHDA, CDR2 SQIVND (reference sequence). V lost 3 bases to trimming and J lost 6 bases; unmatched junction nucleotides: 4. This clone was detected a few times. This chain connects TRBV19 to TRBJ1-4; TRBD1 matches 10 bases. Material: PBMCs. The receptor was derived from a female donor in good health and CMV-seronegative. The chain's CDR3 is CASSISGTGDEKLFF. The DNA of the CDR3 is TGTGCCAGTAGTATCTCGGGGACAGGGGATGAAAAACTGTTTTTT.